This T cell receptor (beta chain) was documented in a study of T cell repertoires in cytomegalovirus infection. On the study more broadly: In public TCR beta signatures, there were indications of both CMV infection and matching HLA type. Study-level points and caveats: The ex vivo response showed dominance by HLA-C-restricted CMV-specific TCR beta clonotypes.

As regards this clonotype: Antigen unknown.

This CDR3 contains 15 residues. The germline V and J ends were trimmed by 3 bases and 7 bases, with 18 bases remaining between them. Germline lookup yields CDR1 MNHNY and CDR2 SVGAGI (reference sequence). TCRdb passed the reads through MiXCR, listing each CDR3 protein once. This table has 55,000 to 85,000 distinct CDR3 sequences, 20% to 25% appearing once. The sample here was CD8+ T cells from cultured PBMCs, taken from culture after CMV antigen stimulation. The rearrangement links TRBV6-6 to TRBJ1-1; D is uncertain. The clonotype was recovered from a human donor in good health (CMV status not recorded). Some clones in this sample may be carry-over from other donors' samples. CDR3 region: CASSYSRAGWLEAFF. In DNA, the CDR3 is TGTGCCAGCAGTTATTCGAGGGCAGGCTGGCTTGAAGCTTTCTTT.